The clone carrying this T cell receptor beta chain was seen once. The data were taken from a study of blood T cell repertoires in COVID-19. Sequencing was performed with immunoSEQ multiplex PCR; in TCRdb, only in-frame clones are kept and a portion is missing. The sample records about 150,000 clones, approximately 84% being singletons. Sequenced: peripheral blood. The TCR was taken from a man aged 70 or older with active or convalescent COVID-19.

This CDR3 reads CASSQRQASTNEKLFF. The DNA for the CDR3 is TGTGCCAGCTCCCAAAGACAGGCCTCAACTAATGAAAAACTGTTTTTT. The chain joins TRBV18 to TRBJ1-4; possibly TRBD1 for D (6 bases). Germline CDR1 and CDR2: KGHSH and LQKENI. Trimming removed 6 bases from V and 0 bases from J, with 14 bases in between. CDR3 length equals 16 residues.